This passage covers 3 T cell receptor beta chains from one sample sequenced in a study of cytomegalovirus exposure and HLA in healthy donors. It was with 60 Vbeta and 13 Jbeta primers that the PCR ran. Some clones are missing from TCRdb's copy, which holds only in-frame ones; the method was immunoSEQ multiplex PCR. This sample yields some 110,000 clones, of which 74% are seen a single time; 9.5% to 13% belongs to the top ten. Specimen: PBMCs. The receptors stem from a woman aged 50 to 60 in good health and CMV-seropositive.

This clone has only one observation. The J gene is TRBJ1-1, the V gene TRBV9; D is unclear. Per the germline V gene, CDR1 is SGDLS and CDR2 is YYNGEE. V was cut by 4 bases and J by 0 bases, with 7 bases left in between. This CDR3 is built from 13 residues. For the CDR3, the DNA is TGTGCCAGCAGCTCAAAAATGAACACTGAAGCTTTCTTT. Translating it yields CASSSKMNTEAFF.

The gene calls are TRBV6-5 and TRBJ2-3, with D perhaps TRBD2 (6 bases). Germline lookup yields CDR1 MNHEY and CDR2 SVGAGI. The germline V and J ends were trimmed by 3 bases and 2 bases, with 15 bases remaining between them. The CDR3 has 16 residues. The CDR3: CASSYPGADYTDTQYF. CDR3 in DNA: TGTGCCAGCAGTTATCCAGGCGCGGACTACACAGATACGCAGTATTTT.

The V gene is TRBV7-9, the J gene TRBJ1-2; a possible D gene is TRBD1 (5 bases). CDR3 length: 15 residues. The germline V gene has CDR1 SEHNR and CDR2 FQNEAQ (reference sequence). V lost 5 bases, J lost 4 bases, and 17 bases lay in between. The CDR3 region is CASSAKGGTSYGYTF. In DNA form, the CDR3 reads TGTGCCAGCAGCGCGAAGGGAGGGACGAGCTATGGCTACACCTTC.